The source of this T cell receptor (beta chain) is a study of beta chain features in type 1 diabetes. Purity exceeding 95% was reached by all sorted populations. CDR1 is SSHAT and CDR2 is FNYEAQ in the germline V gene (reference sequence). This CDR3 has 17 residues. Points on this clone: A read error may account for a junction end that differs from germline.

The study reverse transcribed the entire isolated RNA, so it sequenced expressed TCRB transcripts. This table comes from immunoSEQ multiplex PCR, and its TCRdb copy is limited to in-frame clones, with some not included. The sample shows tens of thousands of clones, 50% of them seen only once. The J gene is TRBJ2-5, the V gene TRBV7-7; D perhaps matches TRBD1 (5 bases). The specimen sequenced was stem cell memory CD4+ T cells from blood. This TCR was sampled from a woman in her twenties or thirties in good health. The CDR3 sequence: CASSLQGTGIPQETQYF. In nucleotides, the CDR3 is TGTGCTAGCAGTTTGCAGGGCACCGGCATACCTCAAGAGACCCAGTACTTC.